This T cell receptor beta chain is from a study of T-cell reconstitution after alpha-beta-depleted transplantation in children. Study findings and constraints: Several hundred expanded graft clones reportedly supplied alpha-beta T cells about two months after transplant. A year post-transplant, T-cell counts and diversity derived mostly from newly produced T cells.

The table lists this clonotype with many counts. The antigen is not known. Preparation of the TCRbeta library involved a method that used unique molecular identifiers. A single record per CDR3 protein comes from TCRdb applying MiXCR to the PCR reads. Here the sample spans 450,000 to 600,000 distinct CDR3 sequences, 8% to 11% being singletons. Germline-derived CDR1 and CDR2 are MNHEY and SMNVEV (reference sequence). Trimming took off 7 bases at V and 3 bases at J, with 12 bases between the two ends. The CDR3 sequence is 14 residues long. J is TRBJ1-4 and V is TRBV27; D is ambiguous. The clonotype originates from a child aged 2-9 years with inherited bone marrow failure, due to receive a stem cell transplant. Sequencing was performed on PBMCs, taken before TCRalphabeta/CD19-depleted stem cell transplant. The CDR3 sequence: CASTPLGSNEKLFF. The CDR3 DNA reads TGTGCCAGCACCCCCCTGGGGTCTAATGAAAAACTGTTTTTT.